The TCR beta chain described here comes from a study of blood T cell repertoires in COVID-19. Turning to the study itself: Samples of COVID-19 (acute and convalescent) were obtained from the United States, Italy and Spain.

Original processing notes: Estimation of nucleated cell counts relied on the amplification of reference gene primers. Profiled with immunoSEQ multiplex PCR; TCRdb holds only in-frame clones, not every one. V and J calls and clone size are as listed in that table; D and trimming were resolved from the DNA. The sample carries approximately 71,000 clones, 88% recorded once. V gave up 5 bases and J gave up 5 bases, with 9 bases separating them. Germline V gives CDR1 SGDLS, CDR2 YYNGEE. This CDR3 has 12 residues. The chain recombines TRBV9 with TRBJ2-3; no reliable D call. What was sequenced was peripheral blood. The sequence was obtained from a human donor in a cohort sampled during active COVID-19. CDR3 DNA: TGTGCCAGCAGTGACCCGGGAGATACGCAGTATTTT. It specifies CASSDPGDTQYF.